This T cell receptor (beta chain) was retrieved from a study of OX40 agonist ivuxolimab in advanced cancers. Study summary: The drug used for patients, ivuxolimab, was an agonistic anti-OX40 (CD134) antibody. With a range of roughly 20 to 85, age averaged 60 years, and about 83% were male. Prior checkpoint blockade (anti-PD-1, anti-PD-L1 or anti-CTLA-4) was permitted; about 40% had it.

V gave up 5 bases and J gave up 4 bases, with 8 bases separating them. The germline gives CDR1 MDHEN, CDR2 SYDVKM. The CDR3 has 12 amino acids. A word on this clone: Its antigen is unidentified.

Method: immunoSEQ multiplex PCR; TCRdb's copy keeps in-frame clones and lacks some. Of nearly 80,000 clones in the sample, about four fifths were seen once. Study-wide findings and caveats: Blood T cells, both CD4+ and CD8+, expanded clonally by week 6 at 0.1 to 3.0 mg/kg.

The receptor's source is an adult with an advanced solid tumor such as melanoma, head and neck, liver or kidney cancer. The chain uses TRBV28 and TRBJ1-2, with a possible D match to TRBD1 (6 bases). The source material was CD4+ or CD8+ T cells sorted from blood, sampled in a trial of the OX40 agonist ivuxolimab. In DNA form, the CDR3 reads TGTGCCAGCAGTGACAGGCTCTATGGCTACACCTTC. Amino acid sequence: CASSDRLYGYTF.